The rows below give T cell receptor beta chains drawn from one sample of a study of prognosis after radiotherapy for stage I lung cancer. One entry per CDR3 protein results from TCRdb running MiXCR on the multiplex PCR reads. The table lists roughly 12,000 distinct CDR3 sequences, about 40% of them singletons. Here the sequenced sample was PBMCs, taken before or after stereotactic body radiation therapy (not recorded which). The receptors originated from a donor aged 50 or older with non-small cell lung cancer. Each CDR3 is given with its conserved first and last residue. D genes are given only for firm matches. Size tells how often a clone was seen (once, few, many) or the class of an expanded clone, and some rows leave it out.

abundance	d_gene	v_gene	j_gene	CDR3aa	CDR3nt
-	-	TRBV30	TRBJ1-2	CAWSVQWGRPNYGYTF	TGTGCCTGGAGTGTACAGTGGGGACGGCCCAACTATGGCTACACCTTC
-	TRBD2	TRBV24-1	TRBJ2-3	CSTSPRRSGGAYTQYF	TGTTCCACGAGTCCTAGGCGAAGCGGGGGGGCTTATACGCAGTATTTT
medium-sized	-	TRBV6-5	TRBJ2-1	CASSYMGLGEFF	TGTGCCAGCAGTTACATGGGATTGGGTGAGTTCTTC
many	-	TRBV14	TRBJ2-7	CASKLSGNGYEQYF	TGTGCCAGCAAGTTGTCGGGTAATGGCTACGAGCAGTACTTC
many	-	TRBV18	TRBJ2-7	CASSPQGGNEQYF	TGTGCCAGCTCACCACAAGGAGGGAACGAGCAGTACTTC
-	-	TRBV6-6	TRBJ2-2	CAISYYQGNTGELVF	TGTGCCATCAGTTACTACCAGGGTAACACCGGGGAGCTGGTTTTT
many	TRBD1	TRBV6-2/TRBV6-3	TRBJ2-3	CASSYRGQDTDTQYF	TGTGCCAGCAGTTACCGCGGACAGGACACAGATACGCAGTATTTT
many	TRBD2	TRBV20-1	TRBJ2-7	CSAQTSGYEQYF	TGCAGTGCGCAGACTAGCGGATACGAGCAGTACTTC
once	-	TRBV6-5	TRBJ2-1	CASSSEQRMGQFF	TGTGCCAGCAGTTCCGAGCAGCGGATGGGGCAGTTCTTC
few	-	TRBV6-2/TRBV6-3	TRBJ2-3	CASSPLALRGSTDTQYF	TGTGCCAGCAGCCCACTAGCACTTCGGGGTAGCACAGATACGCAGTATTTT
few	-	TRBV7-2	TRBJ1-6	CASSQGAGLGSPLHF	TGTGCCAGCAGCCAAGGTGCAGGGTTAGGCTCACCCCTCCACTTT
medium-sized	-	TRBV27	TRBJ2-7	CASSSLGARNEQYF	TGTGCCAGCAGTTCTTTAGGGGCTCGGAACGAGCAGTACTTC
-	-	TRBV6-2/TRBV6-3	TRBJ1-2	CASSVYGYTF	TGTGCCAGCAGTGTCTATGGCTACACCTTC
-	-	TRBV7-2	TRBJ2-7	CASSLARVGEQYF	TGTGCCAGCAGCTTAGCGAGGGTTGGAGAGCAGTACTTC
-	-	TRBV19	TRBJ1-2	CASSKDGSYGYTF	TGTGCCAGTAGTAAGGATGGGAGCTATGGCTACACCTTC
-	TRBD2	TRBV4-3	TRBJ2-7	CAISSGSRYEQYF	TGCGCCATCTCTAGCGGTAGTCGGTACGAGCAGTACTTC
-	-	TRBV7-9	TRBJ1-2	CASSLVGGDGYTF	TGTGCCAGCAGCTTAGTAGGTGGGGATGGCTACACCTTC
many	-	TRBV5-6	TRBJ1-2	CASTRGGEFLVYGYTF	TGTGCCAGCACCCGAGGGGGGGAGTTCCTTGTCTATGGCTACACCTTC
-	TRBD1	TRBV6-2/TRBV6-3	TRBJ2-2	CASSSGQENTGELFF	TGTGCCAGCAGCTCTGGACAGGAGAACACCGGGGAGCTGTTTTTT
many	-	TRBV30	TRBJ1-3	CAWSCQPPSGNTIYF	TGTGCCTGGAGCTGTCAACCGCCCTCTGGAAACACCATATATTTT
-	TRBD1	TRBV7-6	TRBJ2-7	CASSLYVTGAYYEQYF	TGTGCCAGCAGCTTATATGTGACAGGGGCCTACTACGAGCAGTACTTC
many	-	TRBV4-2	TRBJ2-7	CASSQDRASEQYF	TGTGCCAGCAGCCAAGATCGGGCAAGTGAGCAGTACTTC
-	-	TRBV20-1	TRBJ1-2	CSARKQGYNYGYTF	TGCAGTGCTAGAAAGCAGGGTTATAACTATGGCTACACCTTC
many	TRBD2	TRBV2	TRBJ2-1	CASSDPSGRSYNEQFF	TGTGCCAGCAGTGACCCTAGCGGGAGGTCCTACAATGAGCAGTTCTTC
-	TRBD1	TRBV30	TRBJ1-2	CAWSRGYQYGYTF	TGTGCCTGGAGCAGGGGGTATCAGTATGGCTACACCTTC
-	-	TRBV24-1	TRBJ2-2	CATSELGRGPNTGELFF	TGTGCCACCAGTGAGTTAGGGAGAGGGCCTAACACCGGGGAGCTGTTTTTT
-	TRBD1	TRBV5-1	TRBJ1-2	CASSFASGQVVLDGYTF	TGCGCCAGCAGCTTTGCCTCGGGACAGGTGGTCCTCGACGGCTACACCTTC
-	-	TRBV19	TRBJ1-1	CASSKQAYTEAFF	TGTGCCAGTAGTAAACAGGCCTACACTGAAGCTTTCTTT
-	-	TRBV5-1	TRBJ2-6	CASSLDGSGANFLTF	TGCGCCAGCAGCTTGGATGGGTCCGGGGCCAATTTCCTGACTTTC
medium-sized	-	TRBV6-1	TRBJ2-3	CASSAGLPLWYF	TGTGCCAGCAGTGCGGGACTCCCGTTATGGTATTTT
many	TRBD1	TRBV6-9	TRBJ1-4	CASSYGDSHNEKLFF	TGTGCCAGCAGTTATGGGGACAGTCATAATGAAAAACTGTTTTTT
medium-sized	-	TRBV7-8	TRBJ2-2	CASSWSSAGELFF	TGTGCCAGCAGCTGGTCGAGTGCCGGGGAGCTGTTTTTT
many	TRBD1	TRBV5-1	TRBJ2-7	CASSLSGQAYEQYF	TGCGCCAGCAGCTTATCGGGACAGGCCTACGAGCAGTACTTC
-	TRBD1	TRBV19	TRBJ2-7	CASSPTGTGGSEQYF	TGTGCCAGTAGCCCAACCGGGACAGGGGGCTCCGAGCAGTACTTC
many	TRBD1	TRBV7-9	TRBJ1-5	CASTGQSNQPQHF	TGTGCCAGCACGGGACAGAGCAATCAGCCCCAGCATTTT
-	-	TRBV5-1	TRBJ2-2	CVSSPTGQGTGDLFF	TGCGTCAGCAGCCCGACAGGTCAAGGGACCGGGGATCTGTTTTTT
many	-	TRBV12-5	TRBJ2-3	CASGPSGTDTQYF	TGTGCTAGTGGCCCCAGCGGGACAGATACGCAGTATTTT
many	TRBD1	TRBV7-8	TRBJ1-4	CASSSTGTGNEKLFF	TGTGCCAGCAGCTCCACCGGGACAGGGAATGAAAAACTGTTTTTT